One and the same sample provided the 31 T cell receptor beta chains below, sequenced in a study of beta chain features in type 1 diabetes. cDNA synthesis used the whole RNA isolate, giving expressed TCRB sequences. Here immunoSEQ multiplex PCR was the method, and the copy in TCRdb shows in-frame clones only, minus some. There are 240,000 or so clones in the sample; roughly 22% occur only once, and 0.028% lies in the top ten. Points from the study as a whole: Shortening of TCRB CDR3s, moderate but significant, appeared in all four CD4+ subsets of Type 1 diabetes patients.

These receptors' targets are unknown. Sequencing was done on a sample of naive CD4+ T cells from blood. The receptors derive from a woman aged 40-49 years with type 1 diabetes.

The gene calls are TRBV5-4 and TRBJ1-1; TRBD1 agrees at 7 bases. The CDR3 length is 11 residues. Germline V gene lookup returns CDR1 SGHNT and CDR2 YYREEE (reference sequence). The ends lost 3 bases at V and 9 bases at J; junction bases unmatched: 2. CDR3 loop: CASSSTGKAFF. As DNA, the CDR3 is TGTGCCAGCAGCTCGACAGGGAAAGCTTTCTTT.

The chain is built from TRBV9 and TRBJ1-2; TRBD1 is a possible D gene (6 bases). V dropped 6 bases and J dropped 1 base, with 16 bases sitting between them. Germline V CDR1 and CDR2: SGDLS, YYNGEE. The CDR3 runs to 15 residues. CDR3 sequence (DNA): TGTGCCAGCACCCCTACAGGGCTCGGTAACTATGGCTACACCTTC. Translated, it gives CASTPTGLGNYGYTF.

This clone has only one observation. The rearrangement uses TRBV28 and TRBJ1-2; 11 nucleotides match TRBD1. This CDR3 has 15 residues. Trimming cost V 3 bases and J 8 bases; bases outside gene matches: 8. CDR1 and CDR2 from the germline V gene are MDHEN and SYDVKM. CDR3 amino acids: CASSFGQGARGGYTF. Here the CDR3 DNA reads TGTGCCAGCAGTTTCGGACAGGGGGCCCGGGGGGGCTACACCTTC.

This clone was picked up a small number of times. The chain carries TRBV27 and TRBJ1-1; 8 bases fit TRBD1. CDR1 is MNHEY and CDR2 is SMNVEV in the germline V gene (reference sequence). After removal of 5 bases from V and 2 bases from J, the junction contained 4 bases not matched to a gene. CDR3 size: 14 residues. CDR3 nucleotide sequence: TGTGCCAGCAGTCCCGGACAGGGAAACACTGAAGCTTTCTTT. Translating it yields CASSPGQGNTEAFF.

This clone came up a few times. The chain carries TRBV18 and TRBJ1-3; 7 bases are shared with TRBD1. The CDR3 loop spans 18 amino acids. CDR1 and CDR2 (germline): KGHSH, LQKENI. V lost 1 base to trimming and J lost 8 bases; unmatched junction nucleotides: 17. The CDR3 loop is CASSPQGASPAGPDTIYF. Written as DNA, the CDR3 is TGTGCCAGCTCACCACAGGGGGCCTCACCAGCGGGCCCTGACACCATATATTTT.

A few counts support this clone. The chain employs TRBV14 and TRBJ2-2, with TRBD2 as a possible D gene (5 bases). The germline gives CDR1 SGHDN, CDR2 FVKESK. This CDR3 region has 15 residues. V lost 3 bases, J lost 7 bases, and 15 bases lay in between. CDR3 bases: TGTGCCAGCAGCCAGGTCGGAGGCTCGGGCGGGGAGCTGTTTTTT. Translated, it gives CASSQVGGSGGELFF.

A few counts support this clone. The chain employs TRBV5-5 and TRBJ1-1; no definite D call. Germline V gene sequence: CDR1 SGHKS, CDR2 YYEKEE (reference sequence). The CDR3 has 12 residues. V was shortened by 0 bases and J by 8 bases, with 8 bases between the two germline ends. The CDR3 loop reads CASSLALSEAFF. The CDR3 DNA reads TGTGCCAGCAGCTTGGCTCTTTCGGAAGCTTTCTTT.

In its sample, this clone was seen a few times. The chain links TRBV7-6 to TRBJ1-1; 7 bases agree with TRBD1. The CDR3 runs to 18 residues. V gave up 4 bases and J gave up 1 base; unmatched junction bases: 15. Per the germline V gene, CDR1 is SGHVS and CDR2 is FNYEAQ. The CDR3, as DNA: TGTGCCAGCAGCTCTCTGGACAGGACCCCCGCCTCGAACACTGAAGCTTTCTTT. Translation: CASSSLDRTPASNTEAFF. The whole variable domain, filled in from reference TRBV7-6 and TRBJ1-1, reads GAGVSQSPRYKVTKRGQDVALRCDPISGHVSLYWYRQALGQGPEFLTYFNYEAQQDKSGLPNDRFSAERPEGSISTLTIQRTEQRDSAMYRCASSSLDRTPASNTEAFFGQGTRLTVV.

This rearrangement joins TRBV23-1 to TRBJ2-7; 10 bases agree with TRBD2. TRBV23-1 is identified as an open reading frame with a role that is uncertain. The CDR3 covers 14 residues. Trimming took 2 bases from V and 5 from J; bases not matched to a gene: 3. The CDR3 region is CASSQGLAEHEQYF. CDR3 sequence (DNA): TGCGCCAGCAGTCAAGGACTAGCGGAGCACGAGCAGTACTTC.

This clone was detected once. As DNA, the CDR3 is TGTGCCAGCAGCGTGACAGGCGGGGAGACCCAGTACTTC. Its translation: CASSVTGGETQYF. V is TRBV5-6 and J is TRBJ2-5; perhaps TRBD1 as D (6 bases). Germline-derived CDR1 and CDR2 are SGHDT and YYEEEE. This CDR3 is built from 13 residues. With 4 bases removed from V and 5 bases from J, the gap between germline ends came to 12 bases.

This clone was seen a few times. Other DNA sequences of this sample code for an identical CDR3. The V call is TRBV28, the J call TRBJ2-5; TRBD2 might be the D (6 bases). The CDR3 loop spans 13 amino acids. Germline V lookup: CDR1 MDHEN, CDR2 SYDVKM. The V and J ends lost 2 bases and 5 bases respectively, with 9 bases between them. The CDR3 spells CASSLGGMETQYF. CDR3 sequence (DNA): TGTGCCAGCAGTTTAGGGGGGATGGAGACCCAGTACTTC.

J is TRBJ2-7 and V is TRBV12-5; 8 bases match TRBD1. This CDR3 is built from 14 residues. The germline V gene encodes CDR1 LGHNT and CDR2 FRNRAP. V was clipped by 2 bases and J by 2 bases; unmatched bases: 2. CDR3 coding DNA: TGTGCTAGTGGTTTGACAGGGGGGCCCTACGAGCAGTACTTC. Translation gives CASGLTGGPYEQYF.

The gene calls are TRBV7-2 and TRBJ2-7, with D perhaps matching TRBD1 (5 bases). The germline V and J ends were trimmed by 2 bases and 2 bases, with 13 bases remaining between them. The germline V gene has CDR1 SGHTA and CDR2 FQGNSA. The CDR3 covers 15 residues. The CDR3 region is CASSLTGQGPYEQYF. DNA for the CDR3: TGTGCCAGCAGCTTAACCGGGCAGGGCCCCTACGAGCAGTACTTC.

In this sample, this clone turned up a few times. This chain connects TRBV4-1 to TRBJ1-2; perhaps TRBD1 as D (6 bases). V shed 9 bases and J shed 4 bases, with 18 bases lying between them. CDR3 size: 14 residues. Germline loops: CDR1 MGHRA, CDR2 YSYEKL. In DNA form, the CDR3 reads TGCGCCAGTTCGCGCGGGGGGCAAAGCTATGGCTACACCTTC. Residues: CASSRGGQSYGYTF.

The chain couples TRBV18 to TRBJ2-1; no firm D call. V lost 9 bases and J lost 4, with 16 bases in between. Germline V CDR1 and CDR2: KGHSH, LQKENI. There are 14 residues in the CDR3. In DNA form, the CDR3 reads TGTGCCAGTCCAGGCCCCTTTCCGTACAATGAGCAGTTCTTC. Translated, it gives CASPGPFPYNEQFF.

This CDR3 reads CASSPISGGTETQYF. The CDR3 DNA is TGTGCCAGCAGCCCCATTAGCGGGGGGACGGAGACCCAGTACTTC. J is TRBJ2-5 and V is TRBV7-8; 10 nucleotides agree with TRBD2. Trimming removed 5 bases from V and 5 bases from J; junction bases left unmatched: 8. The CDR3 consists of 15 residues. The germline CDR1 and CDR2 sequences are SGHVS and FQNEAQ.

This clone showed up just a few times. V usage is TRBV30 and J usage is TRBJ2-7; D is unclear. Germline V lookup: CDR1 GTSNPN, CDR2 SVGIG (reference sequence). The CDR3 extends over 12 amino acids. Trimming stripped 2 bases from V and 0 bases from J, with 5 bases between. This chain's CDR3 is CAWSPSSYEQYF. The CDR3 nucleotides read TGTGCCTGGAGTCCCAGCTCCTACGAGCAGTACTTC.

This clone was counted a few times. The chain uses TRBV30 and TRBJ1-1, with a tentative D call TRBD1 (6 bases). The V gene lost 1 base and the J gene lost 7 bases, with 13 bases spanning the gap. The germline CDR1 and CDR2 sequences are GTSNPN and SVGIG (reference sequence). This CDR3 comprises 13 residues. The CDR3 nucleotides are TGTGCCTGGAGTGCACAGGGAGAAGGTGAAGCTTTCTTT. Amino acids: CAWSAQGEGEAFF.

The chain recombines TRBV18 with TRBJ1-1, with D uncertain. Germline V gives CDR1 KGHSH, CDR2 LQKENI. V was trimmed by 3 bases and J by 5 bases, leaving 22 bases between them. The CDR3 loop spans 17 amino acids. CDR3 DNA sequence: TGTGCCAGCTCACCCCGAGCCAAACAAAGTGGGGAGACTGAAGCTTTCTTT. It specifies CASSPRAKQSGETEAFF. The entire variable domain, with the rest obtained from reference TRBV18 and TRBJ1-1, is as follows: NAGVMQNPRHLVRRRGQEARLRCSPMKGHSHVYWYRQLPEEGLKFMVYLQKENIIDESGMPKERFSAEFPKEGPSILRIQQVVRGDSAAYFCASSPRAKQSGETEAFFGQGTRLTVV.

This clone was picked up a small number of times. The V call is TRBV6-6, the J call TRBJ1-1; D perhaps matches TRBD1 (5 bases). The CDR3 has 13 residues. V dropped 2 bases and J dropped 5 bases, with 9 bases sitting between them. Germline CDR1 and CDR2: MNHNY and SVGAGI (reference sequence). The CDR3 spells CASSYREGTEAFF. CDR3 DNA: TGTGCCAGCAGTTACAGGGAGGGGACTGAAGCTTTCTTT.

This clone was observed a handful of times. V usage is TRBV7-2 and J usage is TRBJ2-3; no definite D call. The V end lost 2 bases, the J end lost 6 bases, and 12 bases lay between the germline ends. CDR1 is SGHTA and CDR2 is FQGNSA in the germline V gene. The CDR3 is 14 amino acids. The CDR3 DNA follows: TGTGCCAGCAGCTTAAACGGTTTAGAGGATACGCAGTATTTT. Its protein is CASSLNGLEDTQYF.

There are a few counts of this clone. The V call is TRBV5-6, the J call TRBJ1-5, with D unclear. Trimming took off 2 bases at V and 4 bases at J, with 10 bases between the two ends. The CDR3 is made up of 14 amino acids. Looked up from germline, CDR1 is SGHDT and CDR2 is YYEEEE. The CDR3 sequence is CASSFVADNQPQHF. As DNA, the CDR3 is TGTGCCAGCAGCTTCGTAGCGGATAATCAGCCCCAGCATTTT.

V usage is TRBV5-4 and J usage is TRBJ1-1, with D possibly matching TRBD1 (6 bases). Trimming removed 3 bases from V and 0 bases from J, with 15 bases in between. The CDR3 is 16 amino acids. Per germline, CDR1 SGHNT and CDR2 YYREEE (reference sequence). The CDR3 region has the DNA TGTGCCAGCAGCTGGCCGTCTACAGGGATGAACACTGAAGCTTTCTTT. Its protein product is CASSWPSTGMNTEAFF.

The rearrangement joins TRBV11-2 to TRBJ2-3; D gene unclear. V gave up 11 bases and J gave up 2 bases, with 11 bases separating them. The V gene's germline CDR1 is SGHAT and CDR2 FQNNGV. The CDR3 is 12 amino acids. This CDR3 is CAAAGHTDTQYF. The CDR3 DNA sequence: TGTGCCGCAGCTGGGCACACAGATACGCAGTATTTT.

This clone was found a few times. This sequence joins TRBV5-1 and TRBJ2-7; 8 positions agree with TRBD1. The CDR3 sequence is 15 residues long. V trimming: 2 bases; J trimming: 5 bases; junction bases outside the gene matches: 9. CDR1 and CDR2 from the germline V gene are SGHRS and YFSETQ. The DNA for the CDR3 is TGCGCCAGCAGCTTCCAACAGGGGGAGACGGACGAGCAGTACTTC. It translates to CASSFQQGETDEQYF.

The chain carries TRBV5-1 and TRBJ2-6, with D possibly matching TRBD1 (5 bases). Germline values: CDR1 SGHRS, CDR2 YFSETQ. V was clipped by 4 bases and J by 0 bases, with 8 bases between them. The CDR3 is made up of 15 amino acids. The CDR3 region has the DNA TGCGCCAGCAGCCAGGACACCTCTGGGGCCAACGTCCTGACTTTC. It codes for CASSQDTSGANVLTF.

The chain carries TRBV4-1 and TRBJ2-1, with 9 bases aligning to TRBD1. J lost 3 bases, V lost 1 base, and 7 bases had no gene match. The CDR3 is 17 residues long. Looked up from germline, CDR1 is MGHRA and CDR2 is YSYEKL. CDR3 coding DNA: TGCGCCAGCAGCCAAGTGGGGACAGGGCTTGGCTACAATGAGCAGTTCTTC. Residues: CASSQVGTGLGYNEQFF.

This clone was seen only a few times. The chain combines TRBV5-4 with TRBJ2-5, with D perhaps matching TRBD2 (6 bases). Deletions cut 4 bases from V and 5 bases from J, with 18 bases between. The germline V gene has CDR1 SGHNT and CDR2 YYREEE (reference sequence). The length of the CDR3 is 15 residues. CDR3 amino acids: CASSSRVNGGETQYF. The CDR3 DNA sequence: TGTGCCAGCAGCAGTCGAGTAAACGGAGGGGAGACCCAGTACTTC. The full variable domain, with the rest looked up from reference TRBV5-4 and TRBJ2-5, is ETGVTQSPTHLIKTRGQQVTLRCSSQSGHNTVSWYQQALGQGPQFIFQYYREEENGRGNFPPRFSGLQFPNYSSELNVNALELDDSALYLCASSSRVNGGETQYFGPGTRLLVL.

This rearrangement joins TRBV29-1 to TRBJ1-1; D not resolved. The CDR3 length is 14 residues. CDR1 and CDR2 from the germline V gene are SQVTM and ANQGSEA. Deletions cut 4 bases from V and 4 bases from J, with 16 bases between. CDR3 in amino acids: CSVGRVLPLTEAFF. The DNA of the CDR3 is TGCAGCGTTGGCCGGGTCCTACCTCTCACTGAAGCTTTCTTT.

This chain links TRBV7-2 with TRBJ2-7; D gene uncertain. Trimming left V 3 bases short and J 1 base short, with 10 bases between. The length of the CDR3 is 14 residues. Germline CDR1 reads SGHTA; CDR2 reads FQGNSA. CDR3 in DNA: TGTGCCAGCAGCTTCCAACTAACTTCCTACGAGCAGTACTTC. It is translated as CASSFQLTSYEQYF. Variable domain in full (rest from reference TRBV7-2 and TRBJ2-7): GAGVSQSPSNKVTEKGKDVELRCDPISGHTALYWYRQSLGQGLEFLIYFQGNSAPDKSGLPSDRFSAERTGGSVSTLTIQRTQQEDSAVYLCASSFQLTSYEQYFGPGTRLTVT.

V is TRBV7-2 and J is TRBJ2-1; tentative D call: TRBD1 (7 bases). The V end lost 2 bases, the J end lost 9 bases, and 17 bases lay between the germline ends. This CDR3 region has 15 residues. Germline lookup yields CDR1 SGHTA and CDR2 FQGNSA. For the CDR3, the DNA is TGTGCCAGCAGCTTACCAGGCCTCCAGGGGGGTGAGCAGTTCTTC. It specifies CASSLPGLQGGEQFF.